A selection of T cell receptor beta chains follows, all from one sample in a study of T cells after yellow fever vaccination. TCRdb analysed the 5' RACE reads with MiXCR anew, one entry per CDR3 protein. The data show roughly 340,000 distinct CDR3 sequences, approximately 4% seen once. The source was PBMCs, collected 5 days after the yellow fever booster vaccination. These receptor sequences come from a man younger than 35 who received the YFV17D yellow fever vaccine. Each CDR3 is given with its conserved first and last residue. A D gene is named only where the DNA matches it firmly.

TRBV20-1	TRBJ2-3	TRBD2	CSATLAGGSTDTQYF
TRBV7-2	TRBJ1-5	TRBD1	CASSPRDRAVQPQHF
TRBV27	TRBJ1-1	.	CASSFGGSTEAFF
TRBV9	TRBJ2-1	.	CASSPTLSSNEQFF
TRBV7-9	TRBJ2-3	.	CAPLGRGDTQYF
TRBV10-3	TRBJ2-5	.	CAISEQETQYF
TRBV7-2	TRBJ2-1	TRBD2	CASSPNPTGGDNEQFF
TRBV5-1	TRBJ2-5	.	CASSPELETQYF
TRBV3-1	TRBJ1-3	.	CASRTAPGNTIYF
TRBV7-9	TRBJ2-7	.	CASSILSYEQYF
TRBV20-1	TRBJ1-2	TRBD1	CSARDLYTGAYGYGYTF
TRBV20-1	TRBJ2-3	.	CSGGSRTDTQYF
TRBV5-1	TRBJ2-7	TRBD2	CASSLAPSGGAFEQYF
TRBV4-3	TRBJ1-2	.	CASSQDLGHYGYTF
TRBV27	TRBJ2-3	TRBD1	CASRPRTRDSNRQYF
TRBV5-6	TRBJ2-6	.	CASLPRVTGANVLTF
TRBV4-3	TRBJ2-1	.	CASSQDLAYNEQFF
TRBV7-2	TRBJ2-3	.	CASSINMDSPADTQYF
TRBV7-2	TRBJ2-2	TRBD1	CASSLNPGTGASTGELFF
TRBV20-1	TRBJ2-1	.	CSARGRMGGTYNEQFF
TRBV18	TRBJ2-2	.	CASSPGASGELFF
TRBV28	TRBJ2-5	TRBD1	CASSLGQGTREETQYF